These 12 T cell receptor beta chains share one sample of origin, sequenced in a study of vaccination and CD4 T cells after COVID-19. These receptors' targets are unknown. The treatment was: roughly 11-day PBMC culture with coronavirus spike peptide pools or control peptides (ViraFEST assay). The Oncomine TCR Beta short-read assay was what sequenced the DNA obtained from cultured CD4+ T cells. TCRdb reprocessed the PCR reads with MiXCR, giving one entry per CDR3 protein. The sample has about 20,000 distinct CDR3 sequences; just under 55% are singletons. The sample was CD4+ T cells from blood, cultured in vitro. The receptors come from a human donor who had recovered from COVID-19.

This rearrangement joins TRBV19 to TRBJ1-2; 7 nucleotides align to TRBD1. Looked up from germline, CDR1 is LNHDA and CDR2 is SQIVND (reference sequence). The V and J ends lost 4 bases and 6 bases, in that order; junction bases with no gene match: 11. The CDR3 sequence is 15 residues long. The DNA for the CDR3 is TGTGCCAGTAGTAAACCGCGGACAGGACGGCATGGCTACACCTTC. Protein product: CASSKPRTGRHGYTF.

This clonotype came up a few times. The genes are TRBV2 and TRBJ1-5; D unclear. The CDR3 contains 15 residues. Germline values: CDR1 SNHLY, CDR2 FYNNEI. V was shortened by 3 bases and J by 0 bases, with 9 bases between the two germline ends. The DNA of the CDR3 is TGTGCCAGCAGTGAGGGGATCTATAGCAATCAGCCCCAGCATTTT. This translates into CASSEGIYSNQPQHF.

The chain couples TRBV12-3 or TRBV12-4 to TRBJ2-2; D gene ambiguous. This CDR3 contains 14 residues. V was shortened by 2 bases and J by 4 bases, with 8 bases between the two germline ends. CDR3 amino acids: CASSLLPTTGELFF. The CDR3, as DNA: TGTGCCAGCAGTTTACTGCCGACCACCGGGGAGCTGTTTTTT.

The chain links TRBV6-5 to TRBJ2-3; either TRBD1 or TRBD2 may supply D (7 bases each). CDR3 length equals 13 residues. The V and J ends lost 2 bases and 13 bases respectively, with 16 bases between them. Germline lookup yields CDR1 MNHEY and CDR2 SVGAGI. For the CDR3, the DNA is TGTGCCAGCAGTTACACAGGGGCTAGCGGAGAGTATTTT. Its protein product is CASSYTGASGEYF.

In DNA form, the CDR3 reads TGTGCCAGCAGCTTGGTGGGACAGGGAAGGACTGAAGCTTTCTTT. Its protein product is CASSLVGQGRTEAFF. The chain uses TRBV5-5 and TRBJ1-1; TRBD1 matches at 9 bases. In germline, CDR1 is SGHKS, CDR2 YYEKEE (reference sequence). Trimming at V came to 0 bases and at J to 5 bases, leaving 5 bases not matched to a gene. CDR3 length equals 15 residues.

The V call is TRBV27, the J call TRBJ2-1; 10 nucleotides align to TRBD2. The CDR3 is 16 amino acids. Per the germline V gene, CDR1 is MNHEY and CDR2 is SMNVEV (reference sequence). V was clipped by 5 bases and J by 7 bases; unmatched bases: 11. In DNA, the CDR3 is TGTGCCAGCAGTGCCCTGCTAGCGGGAGTGGGAAATGAGCAGTTCTTC. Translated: CASSALLAGVGNEQFF.

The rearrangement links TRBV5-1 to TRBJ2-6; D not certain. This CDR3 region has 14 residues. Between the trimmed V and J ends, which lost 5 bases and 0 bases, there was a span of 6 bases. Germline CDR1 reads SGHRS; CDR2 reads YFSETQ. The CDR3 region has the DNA TGCGCCAGCAGTAAGAGCTCTGGGGCCAACGTCCTGACTTTC. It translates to CASSKSSGANVLTF.

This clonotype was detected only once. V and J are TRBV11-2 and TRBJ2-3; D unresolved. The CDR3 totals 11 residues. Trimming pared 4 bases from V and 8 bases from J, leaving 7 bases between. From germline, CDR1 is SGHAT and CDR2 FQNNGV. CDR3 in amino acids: CASSSSGTQYF. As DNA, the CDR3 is TGTGCCAGCAGCTCCTCAGGTACGCAGTATTTT.

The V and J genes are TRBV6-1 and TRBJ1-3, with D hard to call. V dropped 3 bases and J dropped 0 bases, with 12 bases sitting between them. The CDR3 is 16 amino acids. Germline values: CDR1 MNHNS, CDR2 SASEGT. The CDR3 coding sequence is TGTGCCAGCAGTGAGCACAAGTTTAGCTCTGGAAACACCATATATTTT. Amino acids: CASSEHKFSSGNTIYF.

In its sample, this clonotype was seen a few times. DNA of the CDR3: TGCAGTGCTAGTCGCCGACTAGCGGGGGTCACAGATACGCAGTATTTT. It is translated as CSASRRLAGVTDTQYF. The chain employs TRBV20-1 and TRBJ2-3; 12 nucleotides agree with TRBD2. J lost 2 bases, V lost 3 bases, and 6 bases had no gene match. The CDR3 contains 16 residues. Germline lookup yields CDR1 DFQATT and CDR2 SNEGSKA (reference sequence).

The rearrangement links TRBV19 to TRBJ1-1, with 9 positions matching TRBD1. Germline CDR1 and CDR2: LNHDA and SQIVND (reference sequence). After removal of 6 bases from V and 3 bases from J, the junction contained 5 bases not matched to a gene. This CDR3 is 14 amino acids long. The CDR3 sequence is CASRLGQGHTEAFF. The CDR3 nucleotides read TGTGCCAGTAGACTGGGACAGGGCCACACTGAAGCTTTCTTT.

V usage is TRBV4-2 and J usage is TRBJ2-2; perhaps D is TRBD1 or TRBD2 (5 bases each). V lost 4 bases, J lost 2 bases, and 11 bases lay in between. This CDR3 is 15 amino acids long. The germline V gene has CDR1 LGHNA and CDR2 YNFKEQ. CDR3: CASSRERTNTGELFF. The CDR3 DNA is TGTGCCAGCAGCCGGGAGCGGACAAACACCGGGGAGCTGTTTTTT.